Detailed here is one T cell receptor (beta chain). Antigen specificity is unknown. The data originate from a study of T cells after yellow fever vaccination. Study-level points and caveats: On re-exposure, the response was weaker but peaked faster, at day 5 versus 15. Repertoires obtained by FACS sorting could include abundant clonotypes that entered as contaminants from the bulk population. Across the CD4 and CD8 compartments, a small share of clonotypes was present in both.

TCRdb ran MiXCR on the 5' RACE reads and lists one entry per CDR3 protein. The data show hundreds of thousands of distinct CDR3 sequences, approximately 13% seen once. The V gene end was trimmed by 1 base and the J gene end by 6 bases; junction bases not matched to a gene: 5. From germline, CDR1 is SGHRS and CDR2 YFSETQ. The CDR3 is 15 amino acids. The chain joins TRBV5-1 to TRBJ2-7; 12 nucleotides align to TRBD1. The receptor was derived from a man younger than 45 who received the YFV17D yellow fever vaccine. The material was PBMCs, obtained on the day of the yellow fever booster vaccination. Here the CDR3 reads CASSLPWDRGREQYF. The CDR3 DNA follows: TGCGCCAGCAGCTTGCCATGGGACAGGGGGCGCGAGCAGTACTTC.